One and the same sample provided the 26 T cell receptor beta chains below, sequenced in a study of blood T cells in healthy people across ages (dated by TCRdb to between 2015 and 2016). The library was built by means of 5' RACE. Data came from an Illumina HiSeq 2500. A second 7 to 11 cycle PCR used a sample-barcoded 5' primer and a J-beta primer mix. Clones were called with MiXCR by TCRdb after fastp trimmed the public reads at Q25, and only in-frame beta chains were retained. Rows merge per CDR3 protein into single entries with the most common DNA and genes. The sample has 750,000 to 850,000 distinct CDR3 sequences on record, approximately 25% of them singletons. The ten largest make up under 4% of the sample. This same sample was also part of a study on T cells of mothers and their children.

Material for sequencing was blood. The receptors originated from a boy between 10 and 17 years old in good health.

This clonotype was seen only a few times. J is TRBJ2-7 and V is TRBV5-1, with 9 nucleotides matching TRBD1. This CDR3 is 15 amino acids long. Trimming cost V 0 bases and J 3 bases; bases outside gene matches: 4. Germline V gene sequence: CDR1 SGHRS, CDR2 YFSETQ. CDR3 DNA sequence: TGCGCCAGCAGCTTGGCGGGGACAGGGCACTACGAGCAGTACTTC. This sequence encodes CASSLAGTGHYEQYF.

The chain employs TRBV5-4 and TRBJ2-1; D gene ambiguous. CDR3 length: 14 residues. Per germline, CDR1 SGHNT and CDR2 YYREEE (reference sequence). V lost 1 base and J lost 2, with 7 bases in between. Here the CDR3 reads CASSLMGTYNEQFF. The CDR3 nucleotides are TGTGCCAGCAGCTTGATGGGGACCTACAATGAGCAGTTCTTC.

The V call is TRBV28, the J call TRBJ2-5; D remains unclear. The CDR3 covers 15 residues. Germline loops: CDR1 MDHEN, CDR2 SYDVKM. Trimming took 5 bases from V and 5 from J, leaving 18 bases between them. The CDR3: CASSTIGLTMETQYF. DNA for the CDR3: TGTGCCAGCAGTACAATTGGTTTGACCATGGAGACCCAGTACTTC. Based on the CDR3 plus reference TRBV28 and TRBJ2-5, the full variable domain is DVKVTQSSRYLVKRTGEKVFLECVQDMDHENMFWYRQDPGLGLRLIYFSYDVKMKEKGDIPEGYSVSREKKERFSLILESASTNQTSMYLCASSTIGLTMETQYFGPGTRLLVL.

This clonotype was seen a few times. The chain joins TRBV12-3 or TRBV12-4 to TRBJ2-4, with 7 bases matching TRBD1. V lost 6 bases and J lost 7; bases outside the gene matches: 12. This CDR3 region has 15 residues. The CDR3 is CASSRGDSTSNIQYF. CDR3 DNA: TGTGCCAGCAGCCGAGGGGACAGCACTTCGAACATTCAGTACTTC.

This clonotype was seen a handful of times. The chain carries TRBV5-4 and TRBJ2-5; 7 nucleotides align to TRBD2. The DNA end is a closer match to TRBJ2-1, so the J assignment may be wrong. CDR1 is SGHNT, CDR2 YYREEE, per germline (reference sequence). The CDR3 spans 13 residues. CDR3 DNA sequence: TGTGCCAGCAGCTTGGGGGAGGGTGGTGAGCAGTTCTTC. Translating gives CASSLGEGGEQFF.

This clonotype was recorded a few times. The rearrangement uses TRBV10-2 and TRBJ2-1; D remains ambiguous. Germline loops: CDR1 WSHSY, CDR2 SAAADI. Between the trimmed V and J ends, which lost 7 bases and 0 bases, there was a span of 13 bases. The CDR3 is made up of 15 amino acids. The chain's CDR3 is CASIRRPGSYNEQFF. As DNA, the CDR3 is TGCGCCAGCATCCGGAGACCCGGCTCCTACAATGAGCAGTTCTTC.

In its sample, this clonotype was seen a few times. V and J are TRBV20-1 and TRBJ2-5; 7 bases align to TRBD1. The DNA end is a closer match to TRBJ2-1, so the J assignment may be wrong. Per the germline V gene, CDR1 is DFQATT and CDR2 is SNEGSKA (reference sequence). The CDR3 runs to 15 residues. CDR3 nucleotide sequence: TGCAGTGCTTCTACGGGACAGATAACCTACAATGAGCAGTTCTTC. It translates to CSASTGQITYNEQFF.

This sequence joins TRBV12-3 or TRBV12-4 and TRBJ2-7; D gene unclear. The length of the CDR3 is 16 residues. V lost 2 bases to trimming and J lost 3 bases, with 17 bases between them. CDR3 amino acids: CASSLRVPGSFYEQYF. The CDR3 DNA reads as TGTGCCAGCAGTTTACGCGTTCCCGGTAGCTTCTACGAGCAGTACTTC.

The chain couples TRBV4-3 to TRBJ2-5, with D unresolved. Deletions cut 2 bases from V and 4 bases from J, with 14 bases between. This CDR3 spans 15 amino acids. Germline CDR1 LGHNA, CDR2 YSLEER. The CDR3 loop reads CASSQSSGRSETQYF. CDR3 sequence (DNA): TGCGCCAGCAGCCAAAGTTCTGGCAGGTCAGAGACCCAGTACTTC.

This clonotype was observed a handful of times. The rearrangement joins TRBV21-1 to TRBJ1-2; TRBD1 was called by the table and not checked on the DNA. TRBV21-1 is deemed a pseudogene. This CDR3 is 16 amino acids long. In DNA form, the CDR3 reads TGTGCCAGCAGCAGTAGGAGACCCCGGGCCAGTTATGGCTACACCTTC. This codes for CASSSRRPRASYGYTF.

The chain couples TRBV20-1 to TRBJ2-5; TRBD1 agrees at 8 bases. The DNA end favors TRBJ2-1, so the J call may be wrong. This CDR3 is 16 amino acids long. CDR1 DFQATT and CDR2 SNEGSKA come from the germline V gene (reference sequence). DNA for the CDR3: TGCAGTGCTAGTCATGAGGACAGGGATTTTTGGAATGAGCAGTTCTTC. It translates to CSASHEDRDFWNEQFF.

The gene calls are TRBV7-8 and TRBJ2-1; D perhaps matches TRBD1 (6 bases). This CDR3 comprises 17 residues. Germline V CDR1 and CDR2: SGHVS, FQNEAQ. V lost 4 bases to trimming and J lost 8 bases, with 24 bases between them. DNA of the CDR3: TGTGCCAGCAGCTCTATCGGGACACTCCTGTCGATGGATGAGCAGTTCTTC. Translation: CASSSIGTLLSMDEQFF.

Concerning this clonotype itself: An end of the junction does not agree with germline; a read error may underlie this. The chain carries TRBV7-9 and TRBJ1-1; no firm D call. Germline-derived CDR1 and CDR2 are SEHNR and FQNEAQ (reference sequence). The CDR3 is 13 residues long. CDR3 sequence reads: CASSFPLNTEAFF. For the CDR3, the DNA is TGTGCCAGCAGCTTTCCGTTGAACACTGAGGCTTTCTTT.

The CDR3, as DNA: TGTGCCAGCAGCTTAACGGGGACTAACTCCTACAATGAGCAGTTCTTC. Its protein product is CASSLTGTNSYNEQFF. This chain uses TRBV7-3 with TRBJ2-1; the match to TRBD2 covers 7 bases. Germline CDR1 is SGHTA and CDR2 is FQGTGA. Losses at the gene ends were 0 bases for V and 0 bases for J; bases not matched to a gene: 2. The CDR3 spans 16 residues.

The genes are TRBV7-2 and TRBJ2-5, with D perhaps matching TRBD2 (7 bases). Germline assignment: CDR1 SGHTA and CDR2 FQGNSA. Trimming cost V 4 bases and J 5 bases, with 17 bases left between them. CDR3 length: 15 residues. CDR3 nucleotide sequence: TGTGCCAGCAGCTGGAGTGGGGGGGCGGGCGAGACCCAGTACTTC. This gives the protein CASSWSGGAGETQYF. Looking up the rest from reference TRBV7-2 and TRBJ2-5 gives the full variable domain: GAGVSQSPSNKVTEKGKDVELRCDPISGHTALYWYRQSLGQGLEFLIYFQGNSAPDKSGLPSDRFSAERTGGSVSTLTIQRTQQEDSAVYLCASSWSGGAGETQYFGPGTRLLVL.

This clonotype was recorded a few times. This chain uses TRBV7-3 with TRBJ2-3; D call uncertain. CDR1 and CDR2 (germline): SGHTA, FQGTGA. The CDR3 has 14 amino acids. V was shortened by 5 bases and J by 1 base, with 10 bases between the two germline ends. The CDR3: CASSPWERTDTQYF. In nucleotides, the CDR3 is TGTGCCAGCAGCCCCTGGGAACGCACAGATACGCAGTATTTT.

V is TRBV5-8 and J is TRBJ1-5; 8 bases match TRBD1. Germline CDR1 SGHTS, CDR2 YDEGEE. After removal of 1 base from V and 5 bases from J, the junction contained 8 bases not matched to a gene. The CDR3 is 16 amino acids. The CDR3 spells CASSLRTGSSDQPQHF. In DNA form, the CDR3 reads TGTGCCAGCAGCTTGAGGACAGGGAGCAGCGATCAGCCCCAGCATTTT. Together with reference TRBV5-8 and TRBJ1-5, the CDR3 gives the full variable domain: EAGVTQSPTHLIKTRGQQATLRCSPISGHTSVYWYQQALGLGLQFLLWYDEGEERNRGNFPPRFSGRQFPNYSSELNVNALELEDSALYLCASSLRTGSSDQPQHFGDGTRLSIL.

This chain uses TRBV20-1 with TRBJ2-5; the D is unclear. V shed 0 bases and J shed 1 base, with 9 bases lying between them. CDR1 is DFQATT, CDR2 SNEGSKA, per germline (reference sequence). The CDR3 contains 14 residues. The CDR3 coding sequence is TGCAGTGCTAGAGACGAACGGTTCCAAGAGACCCAGTACTTC. Translation gives CSARDERFQETQYF.

V is TRBV6-2 or TRBV6-3 and J is TRBJ1-2; D is ambiguous. Germline V gene lookup returns CDR1 MNHEY and CDR2 SVGEGT. This CDR3 comprises 10 residues. V gave up 5 bases and J gave up 11 bases, with 9 bases separating them. The CDR3 DNA is TGTGCCAGCAGTGACAACGCGTACACCTTC. Amino acids: CASSDNAYTF.

This clonotype was counted between two and nine times. The chain has TRBV5-1 and TRBJ2-5; 9 bases fit TRBD2. Trimming at V came to 1 base and at J to 5 bases, leaving 6 bases not matched to a gene. CDR1 is SGHRS, CDR2 YFSETQ, per germline. The CDR3 sequence is 15 residues long. CDR3 sequence (DNA): TGCGCCAGCAGCTTGTCGAGGGCGGGAGGGGAGACCCAGTACTTC. Protein: CASSLSRAGGETQYF.

This clonotype was recorded many times. One junction end does not reproduce the germline sequence, and a read error may be involved. This sequence joins TRBV7-2 and TRBJ2-1, with D perhaps matching TRBD1 (6 bases). CDR1 SGHTA and CDR2 FQGNSA come from the germline V gene. This CDR3 is built from 12 residues. The CDR3: CASSLDRNEQFF. Here the CDR3 DNA reads TGCGCCAGCAGCCTCGACAGGAATGAGCAGTTCTTC.

This rearrangement joins TRBV7-9 to TRBJ2-1; D gene ambiguous. This CDR3 comprises 11 residues. CDR1 SEHNR and CDR2 FQNEAQ come from the germline V gene (reference sequence). Trimming pared 6 bases from V and 8 bases from J, leaving 8 bases between. The CDR3, as DNA: TGTGCCAGCAGTCCGACCCATGAGCAGTTCTTC. Translated: CASSPTHEQFF.

The rearrangement uses TRBV6-2 or TRBV6-3 and TRBJ2-5, with 7 bases aligning to TRBD2. The DNA matches TRBJ2-7 better at its end, which makes the J call doubtful. Per germline, CDR1 MNHEY and CDR2 SVGEGT. The CDR3 has 15 residues. In nucleotides, the CDR3 is TGTGCCAGCAGCCCCCCAGCGGGGTGGGCCTACGAGCAGTACTTC. Protein product: CASSPPAGWAYEQYF.

This clonotype has only a few counts. The CDR3 region has the DNA TGCAGTGCTGCTTCGCTAGCAGAACTAGCCAAAAACATTCAGTACTTC. Protein sequence: CSAASLAELAKNIQYF. The V and J genes are TRBV20-1 and TRBJ2-4, with D perhaps matching TRBD2 (5 bases). This CDR3 has 16 residues. The germline V gene encodes CDR1 DFQATT and CDR2 SNEGSKA (reference sequence). V lost 5 bases, J lost 0 bases, and 17 bases lay in between.

The chain uses TRBV4-1 and TRBJ2-4; D remains unclear. Germline V lookup: CDR1 MGHRA, CDR2 YSYEKL. Trimming cost V 1 base and J 3 bases, with 1 base left between them. The CDR3 length is 12 residues. CDR3 DNA: TGCGCCAGCAGCCAAGGCAAAAACATTCAGTACTTC. It yields the protein CASSQGKNIQYF.

The chain employs TRBV5-1 and TRBJ2-6, with D perhaps matching TRBD2 (6 bases). Germline loops: CDR1 SGHRS, CDR2 YFSETQ. Trimming pared 0 bases from V and 0 bases from J, leaving 16 bases between. This CDR3 comprises 19 residues. CDR3 protein: CASSLAAGLPISGANVLTF. For the CDR3, the DNA is TGCGCCAGCAGCTTGGCCGCGGGACTTCCGATCTCTGGGGCCAACGTCCTGACTTTC.